The clone carrying this T cell receptor (beta chain) was seen a few times. Its antigen is not known. The data were obtained in a study of T cells in Graves' hyperthyroidism and ophthalmopathy. General study results and limits: Before onset, ophthalmopathy was predicted by the model a median roughly 6.8 months earlier. Most thyroid clonotypes that were expanded above 0.001 also turned up in blood.

Amplification of TCR beta CDR3 regions used RNA as the template. In the first-round RT-PCR of the TCR CDR3, the HTBI primer set was used. TCRdb analysed the multiplex PCR reads with MiXCR anew, one entry per CDR3 protein. The data show about 640,000 distinct CDR3 sequences, with more than 20% seen just once and 34% held by the top ten. The source is a man younger than 45 with Graves' ophthalmopathy. Input material: blood.

The CDR3 reads CASQRAGTNTGELFF. CDR3 coding DNA: TGTGCCAGCCAGCGGGCAGGCACGAACACCGGGGAGCTGTTTTTT. The chain employs TRBV6-1 and TRBJ2-2; TRBD2 might be the D (6 bases). The CDR3 totals 15 residues. Per germline, CDR1 MNHNS and CDR2 SASEGT. Between the trimmed V and J ends, which lost 8 bases and 0 bases, there was a span of 13 bases.